This TCR beta chain comes out of a study of T-cell memory formation after mild COVID-19. About the research overall: The two donors had largely donor-specific TCR clusters. Study-wide findings and caveats: Largely, contracting CD4+ clones fell within CM and EM, and contracting CD8+ clones within EMRA. A subset of responding clones appeared in pre-infection memory, suggesting cross-reactive memory joined.

This clonotype was seen a few times. What it binds is not known. With constant-segment primers, 5'RACE yielded cDNA libraries of TCR alpha and TCR beta that carried sample barcodes and UMIs. In TCRdb, the 5' RACE reads were re-called with MiXCR into one record per CDR3 protein. The sample includes fewer than 700,000 distinct CDR3 sequences, roughly 18% of them seen just once. Trimming removed 3 bases from V and 7 bases from J, with 16 bases in between. Germline assignment: CDR1 DFQATT and CDR2 SNEGSKA (reference sequence). This CDR3 contains 15 residues. The chain uses TRBV20-1 and TRBJ1-6, with a possible D match to TRBD1 (6 bases). The receptor was isolated from an adult woman who had mild COVID-19 (a few samples of this study predate the infection). Cell type and time point are not known. The sample comprised PBMCs or a T cell subset sorted from them (not recorded which). The CDR3: CSARASQGRNSPLHF. As DNA, the CDR3 is TGCAGTGCTAGGGCTTCACAGGGTAGAAATTCACCCCTCCACTTT.